Below, 14 T cell receptor beta chains from the same sample are listed, as sequenced in a study of blood T cells in healthy people across ages. Together with a sample-barcoded 5' primer, a J-beta primer mix was included in a second PCR lasting about 7 to 12 cycles. TCRdb re-called the 5' RACE reads through MiXCR, storing one row per CDR3 protein. The data contain about 1.5 million distinct CDR3 sequences, about 45% of them singletons. The sequencing input was blood. The receptors come from a woman younger than 35 in good health.

This clonotype showed up just a few times. This chain uses TRBV4-3 with TRBJ2-1; no definite D call. The CDR3 has 15 amino acids. Germline assignment: CDR1 LGHNA and CDR2 YSLEER. Trimming cost V 1 base and J 6 bases, with 13 bases left between them. This chain's CDR3 is CASSQGAGRLNEQFF. For the CDR3, the DNA is TGCGCCAGCAGCCAAGGGGCCGGACGGCTCAATGAGCAGTTCTTC.

V and J are TRBV14 and TRBJ2-5; D assignment may be TRBD1 or TRBD2 (5 bases each). The CDR3 is 13 amino acids. V lost 3 bases and J 7 bases, leaving 12 bases between the germline ends. Germline V lookup: CDR1 SGHDN, CDR2 FVKESK. The DNA of the CDR3 is TGTGCCAGCAGCCAGGGACGGTGGGGGACCCAGTACTTC. It translates to CASSQGRWGTQYF.

This clonotype was seen only a few times. The chain links TRBV4-1 to TRBJ2-4; a weak D match, TRBD2 (5 bases). Germline lookup yields CDR1 MGHRA and CDR2 YSYEKL. Trimming stripped 2 bases from V and 5 bases from J, with 10 bases between. The CDR3 extends over 14 amino acids. This CDR3 is CASSQRTGENIQYF. The CDR3 DNA reads TGCGCCAGCAGCCAACGGACTGGGGAAAACATTCAGTACTTC.

The chain uses TRBV4-1 and TRBJ2-1; tentatively, D is TRBD1 (7 bases). The germline V gene has CDR1 MGHRA and CDR2 YSYEKL. The CDR3 loop spans 17 amino acids. With 4 bases removed from V and 1 base from J, the gap between germline ends came to 17 bases. As DNA, the CDR3 is TGCGCCAGCAGCCTCTGGGGCGGGACAGATTCCTACAATGAGCAGTTCTTC. Amino acid sequence: CASSLWGGTDSYNEQFF.

This rearrangement joins TRBV7-9 to TRBJ2-5, with 7 bases aligning to TRBD1. CDR1 is SEHNR and CDR2 is FQNEAQ in the germline V gene (reference sequence). V shed 5 bases, J shed 2 bases, and the junction held 8 bases outside the gene matches. This CDR3 is 15 amino acids long. The CDR3 nucleotides are TGTGCCAGCAGCCCCTACCCGACAGGGCAAGAGACCCAGTACTTC. Protein: CASSPYPTGQETQYF.

This sequence joins TRBV6-6 and TRBJ1-2; D unclear. The germline gives CDR1 MNHNY, CDR2 SVGAGI (reference sequence). The CDR3 runs to 13 residues. Trimming took off 1 base at V and 4 bases at J, with 7 bases between the two ends. The DNA for the CDR3 is TGTGCCAGCAGTTACTTGGAGGGCTATGGCTACACCTTC. This sequence encodes CASSYLEGYGYTF.

This clonotype was counted a few times. The chain combines TRBV20-1 with TRBJ1-2; tentative D call: TRBD1 (6 bases). V was cut by 0 bases and J by 3 bases, with 17 bases left in between. Germline loops: CDR1 DFQATT, CDR2 SNEGSKA (reference sequence). There are 16 residues in the CDR3. CDR3: CSARDHVPGEDYGYTF. DNA for the CDR3: TGCAGTGCTAGAGATCATGTCCCAGGGGAGGACTATGGCTACACCTTC.

V and J are TRBV9 and TRBJ2-1; TRBD2 is a possible D gene (6 bases). With 1 base removed from V and 7 bases from J, the gap between germline ends came to 15 bases. There are 15 residues in the CDR3. Germline V CDR1 and CDR2: SGDLS, YYNGEE. The chain's CDR3 is CASSVWDGSGNEQFF. CDR3 DNA sequence: TGTGCCAGCAGCGTATGGGACGGGAGTGGAAATGAGCAGTTCTTC.

CDR3 in amino acids: CASSARRSADTQYF. The CDR3, as DNA: TGTGCCAGTAGTGCCCGGCGATCGGCAGATACGCAGTATTTT. The chain carries TRBV19 and TRBJ2-3; unclear D gene. V was pared by 5 bases and J by 4 bases, with 13 bases between. The CDR3 runs to 14 residues. Per germline, CDR1 LNHDA and CDR2 SQIVND (reference sequence).

The gene calls are TRBV29-1 and TRBJ1-1, with a weak D call TRBD1 (6 bases). V dropped 5 bases and J dropped 0 bases, with 13 bases sitting between them. The CDR3 has 14 amino acids. Germline V gives CDR1 SQVTM, CDR2 ANQGSEA. In nucleotides, the CDR3 is TGCAGCGTTCTTTTTGGGACAATGAACACTGAAGCTTTCTTT. Amino acids: CSVLFGTMNTEAFF.

A few counts support this clonotype. This chain connects TRBV3-1 to TRBJ1-2; D gene ambiguous. CDR1 and CDR2 from the germline V gene are LGHDT and YNNKEL (reference sequence). V was trimmed by 4 bases and J by 2 bases, leaving 11 bases between them. The CDR3 loop spans 14 amino acids. The CDR3 DNA is TGTGCCAGCAGCCCCACGACGGACAACTATGGCTACACCTTC. Its translation: CASSPTTDNYGYTF.

This clonotype has only a few counts. CDR3 region: CASTRTRANTGELFF. The CDR3 nucleotides are TGTGCCAGCACTCGGACCAGGGCGAACACCGGGGAGCTGTTTTTT. The V and J genes are TRBV6-5 and TRBJ2-2, with D possibly TRBD1 on 5 matching bases. With 7 bases removed from V and 0 bases from J, the gap between germline ends came to 12 bases. The CDR3 has 15 residues. The germline gives CDR1 MNHEY, CDR2 SVGAGI.

The chain has TRBV4-2 and TRBJ2-5; 8 nucleotides agree with TRBD1. The CDR3 consists of 14 residues. Germline lookup yields CDR1 LGHNA and CDR2 YNFKEQ. V was clipped by 4 bases and J by 11 bases; unmatched bases: 12. CDR3 nucleotide sequence: TGTGCCAGCAGCCTCCCAGGACAGGGCTACGGGCAGTACTTC. This gives the protein CASSLPGQGYGQYF.

The chain carries TRBV20-1 and TRBJ2-7; TRBD1 might be the D (7 bases). The CDR3 has 12 residues. The V gene lost 7 bases and the J gene lost 3 bases, with 13 bases spanning the gap. Germline V lookup: CDR1 DFQATT, CDR2 SNEGSKA (reference sequence). The CDR3 is CSVAGTDYEQYF. CDR3 coding DNA: TGCAGTGTGGCGGGGACAGACTACGAGCAGTACTTC.